This entry features one TCR beta chain sequence. The antigen is unknown. The identical CDR3 is also encoded by other nucleotide sequences in the sample. This record comes from a study of T cells and Merkel cell carcinoma outcomes. Unmatched junction bases numbered 3, after V lost 5 bases and J lost 10 bases. Per germline, CDR1 SGHVS and CDR2 FNYEAQ. The CDR3 covers 12 residues. Findings and limits, study-wide: Reportedly, T-cell repertoire with density predicts Merkel cell carcinoma outcomes.

Clones were read by immunoSEQ multiplex PCR, and TCRdb kept only the in-frame ones, dropping some. The sample holds 15,000 to 18,000 clones, around 87% seen once. Sequenced material: tumor tissue from Merkel cell carcinoma. The sequence was collected from a human donor with Merkel cell carcinoma. V usage is TRBV7-6 and J usage is TRBJ2-3; 10 bases align to TRBD2. The CDR3 reads CASSKGLAAQYF. Here the CDR3 DNA reads TGTGCCAGCAGCAAAGGACTAGCGGCGCAGTATTTT.